The 9 T cell receptor beta chains below all came from one sample that was sequenced in a study of response to subunit inactivated influenza vaccine. TCRdb re-derived calls from the RT-PCR reads in MiXCR, one entry per CDR3 protein. The profile shows around 580,000 distinct CDR3 sequences, 14% of them singletons. The sequencing used PBMCs from blood, collected approximately 13 days after vaccination. These TCRs come from a man aged 50 to 60 who received an inactivated influenza vaccine.

This clonotype appeared a few times. The chain links TRBV24-1 to TRBJ2-1; D ambiguous. V gave up 2 bases and J gave up 8 bases, with 24 bases separating them. This CDR3 spans 18 amino acids. The germline V gene has CDR1 KGHDR and CDR2 SFDVKD. The CDR3 nucleotides read TGTGCCACCAGTGATTCTTCGCCGCTGGGCGTGAGCCGTCATGAGCAGTTCTTC. Protein sequence: CATSDSSPLGVSRHEQFF.

This clonotype came up a few times. V usage is TRBV6-2 or TRBV6-3 and J usage is TRBJ2-7; D unclear. The germline V gene encodes CDR1 MNHEY and CDR2 SVGEGT. The CDR3 is made up of 13 amino acids. V gave up 6 bases and J gave up 0 bases, with 9 bases separating them. The CDR3 DNA is TGTGCCAGCAGAGAGGCGGCCTCCTACGAGCAGTACTTC. Amino acid sequence: CASREAASYEQYF.

The chain has TRBV20-1 and TRBJ2-4, with 9 bases aligning to TRBD1. CDR1 and CDR2 (germline): DFQATT, SNEGSKA (reference sequence). V shed 6 bases and J 4 bases; nucleotides not matched to a gene: 4. The CDR3 has 13 residues. The CDR3 nucleotides read TGCAGTGCCCAAGGGACAGGGAAAAACATTCAGTACTTC. It is translated as CSAQGTGKNIQYF.

The chain employs TRBV7-9 and TRBJ2-7; 14 positions match TRBD2. The CDR3 runs to 15 residues. Trimming took 3 bases from V and 5 from J; bases not matched to a gene: 3. The germline CDR1 and CDR2 sequences are SEHNR and FQNEAQ (reference sequence). The CDR3 region is CASSLGLAGEDEQYF. The CDR3 nucleotides are TGTGCCAGCAGCTTGGGACTAGCGGGAGAGGACGAGCAGTACTTC.

The table lists this clonotype with many counts. The chain recombines TRBV29-1 with TRBJ1-3; D gene uncertain. Germline V gene lookup returns CDR1 SQVTM and CDR2 ANQGSEA. V gave up 3 bases and J gave up 2 bases, with 5 bases separating them. The CDR3 extends over 12 amino acids. The CDR3 bases are TGCAGCGTTGACACTCCTGGAAACACCATATATTTT. It encodes CSVDTPGNTIYF. The whole variable domain, filled in from reference TRBV29-1 and TRBJ1-3, reads SAVISQKPSRDICQRGTSLTIQCQVDSQVTMMFWYRQQPGQSLTLIATANQGSEATYESGFVIDKFPISRPNLTFSTLTVSNMSPEDSSIYLCSVDTPGNTIYFGEGSWLTVV.

This clonotype has ten or more counts. V is TRBV6-5 and J is TRBJ2-1; unclear D gene. Germline V gives CDR1 MNHEY, CDR2 SVGAGI. The V and J ends lost 0 bases and 0 bases respectively, with 12 bases between them. The CDR3 is 17 residues long. CDR3 amino acids: CASSYSFPESSYNEQFF. CDR3 nucleotide sequence: TGTGCCAGCAGTTACTCGTTCCCAGAGAGCTCCTACAATGAGCAGTTCTTC.

This clonotype was counted only a few times. The chain combines TRBV27 with TRBJ2-1; 7 positions agree with TRBD2. Trimming removed 3 bases from V and 3 bases from J; junction bases left unmatched: 17. Looked up from germline, CDR1 is MNHEY and CDR2 is SMNVEV (reference sequence). The CDR3 covers 19 residues. The CDR3 loop is CASSFRGLGSWGIYNEQFF. CDR3 in DNA: TGTGCCAGCAGTTTTAGAGGACTAGGGTCCTGGGGAATCTACAATGAGCAGTTCTTC.

This clonotype was observed a few times. The V gene is TRBV20-1, the J gene TRBJ2-2, with D maybe TRBD2 (7 bases). The CDR3 loop spans 14 amino acids. The germline gives CDR1 DFQATT, CDR2 SNEGSKA (reference sequence). V was cut by 0 bases and J by 7 bases, with 12 bases left in between. CDR3 nucleotides: TGCAGTGCTAGAGATCGGGGGGCGAGCGGGGAGCTGTTTTTT. Translating gives CSARDRGASGELFF.

This clonotype has at least ten counts. The chain links TRBV4-3 to TRBJ1-1, with D uncertain. V lost 0 bases and J lost 1, with 3 bases in between. The CDR3 has 13 residues. The germline V gene encodes CDR1 LGHNA and CDR2 YSLEER. CDR3 loop: CASSQERNTEAFF. CDR3 coding DNA: TGCGCCAGCAGCCAAGAGAGGAACACTGAAGCTTTCTTT.